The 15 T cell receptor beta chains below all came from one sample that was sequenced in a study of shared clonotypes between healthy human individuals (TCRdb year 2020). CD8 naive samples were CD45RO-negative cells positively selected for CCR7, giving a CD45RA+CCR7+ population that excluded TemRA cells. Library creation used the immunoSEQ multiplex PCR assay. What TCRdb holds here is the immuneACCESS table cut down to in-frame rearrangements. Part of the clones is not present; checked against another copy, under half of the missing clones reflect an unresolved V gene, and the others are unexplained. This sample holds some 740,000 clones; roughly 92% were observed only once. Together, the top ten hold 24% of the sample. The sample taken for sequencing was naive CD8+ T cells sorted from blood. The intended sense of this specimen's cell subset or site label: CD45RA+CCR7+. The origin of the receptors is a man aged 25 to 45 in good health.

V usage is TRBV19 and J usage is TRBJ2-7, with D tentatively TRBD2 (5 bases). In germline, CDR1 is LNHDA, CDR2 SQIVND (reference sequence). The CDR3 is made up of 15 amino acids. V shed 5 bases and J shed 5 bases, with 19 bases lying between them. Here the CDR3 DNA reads TGTGCCAGTAGTCCAAGGACGGGAATTAAGCACGAGCAGTACTTC. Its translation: CASSPRTGIKHEQYF.

CDR3 region: CASSYGQPNQPQHF. The CDR3, as DNA: TGTGCCAGCAGCTACGGACAGCCTAATCAGCCCCAGCATTTT. The chain links TRBV27 to TRBJ1-5; tentatively, D is TRBD1 (6 bases). Trimming removed 6 bases at V and 4 bases at J, with 13 bases between. The CDR3 length is 14 residues. CDR1 is MNHEY and CDR2 is SMNVEV in the germline V gene (reference sequence).

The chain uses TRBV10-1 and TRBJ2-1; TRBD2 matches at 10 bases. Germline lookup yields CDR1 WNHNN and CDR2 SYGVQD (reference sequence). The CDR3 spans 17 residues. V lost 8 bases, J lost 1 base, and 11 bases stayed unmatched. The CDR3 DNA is TGCGCCAGCTCCCCCTTTGCTAGCGGGAGTTCCTACAATGAGCAGTTCTTC. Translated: CASSPFASGSSYNEQFF.

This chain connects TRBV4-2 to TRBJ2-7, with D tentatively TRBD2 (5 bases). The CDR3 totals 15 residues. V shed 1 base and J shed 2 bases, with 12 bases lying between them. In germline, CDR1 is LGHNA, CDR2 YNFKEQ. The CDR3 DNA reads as TGTGCCAGCAGCCAAGTACGAGACTATACCTACGAGCAGTACTTC. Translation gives CASSQVRDYTYEQYF.

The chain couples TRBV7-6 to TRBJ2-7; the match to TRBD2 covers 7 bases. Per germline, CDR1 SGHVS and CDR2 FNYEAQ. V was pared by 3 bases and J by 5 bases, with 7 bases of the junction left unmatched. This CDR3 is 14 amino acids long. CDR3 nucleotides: TGTGCCAGCAGCTTTACTAGCGCCCACAACGAGCAGTACTTC. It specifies CASSFTSAHNEQYF.

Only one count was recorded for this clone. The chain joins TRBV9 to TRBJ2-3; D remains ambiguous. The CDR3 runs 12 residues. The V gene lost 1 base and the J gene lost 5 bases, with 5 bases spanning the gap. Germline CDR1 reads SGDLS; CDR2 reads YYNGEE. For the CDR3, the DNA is TGTGCCAGCAGCGTAATGGGAGATACGCAGTATTTT. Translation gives CASSVMGDTQYF.

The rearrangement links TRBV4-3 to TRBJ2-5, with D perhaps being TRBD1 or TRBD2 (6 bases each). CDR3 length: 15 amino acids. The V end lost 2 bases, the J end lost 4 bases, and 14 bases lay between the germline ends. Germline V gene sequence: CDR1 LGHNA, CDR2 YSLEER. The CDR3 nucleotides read TGCGCCAGCAGCCAACGGGAAGGGGGGAGAGAGACCCAGTACTTC. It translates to CASSQREGGRETQYF.

This chain's CDR3 is CASSLGLAGVDTGELFF. In DNA form, the CDR3 reads TGTGCCAGCTCGCTGGGACTAGCGGGAGTCGATACCGGGGAGCTGTTTTTT. The chain links TRBV18 to TRBJ2-2; 14 bases line up with TRBD2. The germline CDR1 and CDR2 sequences are KGHSH and LQKENI. This CDR3 is built from 17 residues. Trimming at V came to 6 bases and at J to 5 bases, leaving 8 bases not matched to a gene.

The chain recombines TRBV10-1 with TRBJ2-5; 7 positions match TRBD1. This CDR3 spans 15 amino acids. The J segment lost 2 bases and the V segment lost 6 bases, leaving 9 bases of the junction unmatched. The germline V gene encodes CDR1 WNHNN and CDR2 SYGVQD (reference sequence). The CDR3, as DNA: TGCGCCAGCAGGGCCCCGGGGACAGATCAAGAGACCCAGTACTTC. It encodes CASRAPGTDQETQYF.

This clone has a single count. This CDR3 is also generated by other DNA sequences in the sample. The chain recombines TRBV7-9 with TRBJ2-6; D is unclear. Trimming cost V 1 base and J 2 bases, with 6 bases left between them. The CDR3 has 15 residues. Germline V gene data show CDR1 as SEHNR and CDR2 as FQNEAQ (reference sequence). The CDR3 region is CASSLVGPGANVLTF. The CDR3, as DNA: TGTGCCAGCAGCTTAGTTGGTCCTGGGGCCAACGTCCTGACTTTC. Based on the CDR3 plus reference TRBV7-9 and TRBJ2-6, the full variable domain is DTGVSQNPRHKITKRGQNVTFRCDPISEHNRLYWYRQTLGQGPEFLTYFQNEAQLEKSRLLSDRFSAERPKGSFSTLEIQRTEQGDSAMYLCASSLVGPGANVLTFGAGSRLTVL.

The CDR3 sequence: CASSLAGRTIPYEQYF. DNA of the CDR3: TGTGCCAGCAGCTTAGCGGGCAGGACAATACCCTACGAGCAGTACTTC. This chain connects TRBV7-8 to TRBJ2-7, with a weak D call TRBD1 (5 bases). This CDR3 comprises 16 residues. The germline V gene encodes CDR1 SGHVS and CDR2 FQNEAQ. V lost 0 bases, J lost 2 bases, and 14 bases lay in between.

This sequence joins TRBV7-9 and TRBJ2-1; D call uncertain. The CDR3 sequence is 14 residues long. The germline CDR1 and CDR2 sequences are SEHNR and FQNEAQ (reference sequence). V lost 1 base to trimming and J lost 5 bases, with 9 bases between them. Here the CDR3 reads CASSLEGLNNEQFF. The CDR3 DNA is TGTGCCAGCAGCTTAGAGGGTCTAAACAATGAGCAGTTCTTC.

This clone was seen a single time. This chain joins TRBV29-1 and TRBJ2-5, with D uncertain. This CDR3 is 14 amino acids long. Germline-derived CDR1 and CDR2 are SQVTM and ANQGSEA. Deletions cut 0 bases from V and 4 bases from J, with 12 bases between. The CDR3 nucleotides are TGCAGCGTTGAAGATCACCTGGGGTTAGAGACCCAGTACTTC. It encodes CSVEDHLGLETQYF.

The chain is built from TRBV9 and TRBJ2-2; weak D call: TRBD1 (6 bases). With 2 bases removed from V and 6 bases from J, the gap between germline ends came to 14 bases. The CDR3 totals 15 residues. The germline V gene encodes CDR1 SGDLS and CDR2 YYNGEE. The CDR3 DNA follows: TGTGCCAGCAGCGTGGGGAACAGGGCGGCCGGGGAGCTGTTTTTT. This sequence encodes CASSVGNRAAGELFF. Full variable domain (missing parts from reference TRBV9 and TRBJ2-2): DSGVTQTPKHLITATGQRVTLRCSPRSGDLSVYWYQQSLDQGLQFLIQYYNGEERAKGNILERFSAQQFPDLHSELNLSSLELGDSALYFCASSVGNRAAGELFFGEGSRLTVL.

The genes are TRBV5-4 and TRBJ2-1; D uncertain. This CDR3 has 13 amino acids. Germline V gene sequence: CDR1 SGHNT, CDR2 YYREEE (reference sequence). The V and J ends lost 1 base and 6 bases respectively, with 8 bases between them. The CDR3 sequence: CASSLTTGNEQFF. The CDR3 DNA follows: TGTGCCAGCAGCTTGACTACGGGCAATGAGCAGTTCTTC.